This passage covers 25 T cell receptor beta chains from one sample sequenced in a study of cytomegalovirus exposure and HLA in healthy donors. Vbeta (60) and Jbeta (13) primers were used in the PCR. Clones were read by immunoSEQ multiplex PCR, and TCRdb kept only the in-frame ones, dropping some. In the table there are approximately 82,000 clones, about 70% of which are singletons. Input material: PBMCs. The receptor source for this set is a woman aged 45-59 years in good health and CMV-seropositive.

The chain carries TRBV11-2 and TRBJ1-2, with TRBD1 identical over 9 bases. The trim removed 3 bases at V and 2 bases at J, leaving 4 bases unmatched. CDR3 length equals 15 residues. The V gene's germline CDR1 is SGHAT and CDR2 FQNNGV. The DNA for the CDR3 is TGTGCCAGCAGCTTGGGGGGGACAGGGAACTATGGCTACACCTTC. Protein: CASSLGGTGNYGYTF. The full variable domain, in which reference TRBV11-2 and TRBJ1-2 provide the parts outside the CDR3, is EAGVAQSPRYKIIEKRQSVAFWCNPISGHATLYWYQQILGQGPKLLIQFQNNGVVDDSQLPKDRFSAERLKGVDSTLKIQPAKLEDSAVYLCASSLGGTGNYGYTFGSGTRLTVV.

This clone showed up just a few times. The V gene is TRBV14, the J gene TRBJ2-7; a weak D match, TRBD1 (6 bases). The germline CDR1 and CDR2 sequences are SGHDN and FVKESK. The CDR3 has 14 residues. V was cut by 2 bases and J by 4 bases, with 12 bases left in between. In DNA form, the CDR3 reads TGTGCCAGCAGCCAACAGGGGCGAAGGTACGAGCAGTACTTC. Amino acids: CASSQQGRRYEQYF. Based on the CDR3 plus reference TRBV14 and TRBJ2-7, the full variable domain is EAGVTQFPSHSVIEKGQTVTLRCDPISGHDNLYWYRRVMGKEIKFLLHFVKESKQDESGMPNNRFLAERTGGTYSTLKVQPAELEDSGVYFCASSQQGRRYEQYFGPGTRLTVT.

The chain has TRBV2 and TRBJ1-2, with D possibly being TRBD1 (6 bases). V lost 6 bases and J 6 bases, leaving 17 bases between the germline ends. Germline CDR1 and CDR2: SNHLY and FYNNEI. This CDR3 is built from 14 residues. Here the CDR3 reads CASSPSGGANGYTF. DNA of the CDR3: TGTGCCAGCAGCCCTTCGGGGGGGGCGAATGGCTACACCTTC. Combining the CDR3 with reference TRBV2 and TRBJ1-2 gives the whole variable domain EPEVTQTPSHQVTQMGQEVILRCVPISNHLYFYWYRQILGQKVEFLVSFYNNEISEKSEIFDDQFSVERPDGSNFTLKIRSTKLEDSAMYFCASSPSGGANGYTFGSGTRLTVV.

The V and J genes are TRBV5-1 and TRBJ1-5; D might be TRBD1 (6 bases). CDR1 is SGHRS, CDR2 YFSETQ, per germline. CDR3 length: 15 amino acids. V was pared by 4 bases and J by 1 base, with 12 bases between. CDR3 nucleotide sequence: TGCGCCAGCAGCCGGGGTACAGGGAGCAATCAGCCCCAGCATTTT. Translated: CASSRGTGSNQPQHF.

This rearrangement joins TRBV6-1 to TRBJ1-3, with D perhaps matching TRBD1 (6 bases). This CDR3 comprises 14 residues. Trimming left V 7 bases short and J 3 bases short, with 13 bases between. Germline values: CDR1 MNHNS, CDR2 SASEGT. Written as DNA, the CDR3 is TGTGCCAGCACCGGAGGGGGGGTTGGAAACACCATATATTTT. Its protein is CASTGGGVGNTIYF.

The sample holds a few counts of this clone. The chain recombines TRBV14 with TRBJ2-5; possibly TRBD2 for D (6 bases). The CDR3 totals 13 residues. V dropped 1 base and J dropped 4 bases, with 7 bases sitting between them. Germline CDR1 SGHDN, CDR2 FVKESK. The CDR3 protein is CASSQVGGETQYF. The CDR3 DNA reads TGTGCCAGCAGCCAAGTGGGGGGAGAGACCCAGTACTTC.

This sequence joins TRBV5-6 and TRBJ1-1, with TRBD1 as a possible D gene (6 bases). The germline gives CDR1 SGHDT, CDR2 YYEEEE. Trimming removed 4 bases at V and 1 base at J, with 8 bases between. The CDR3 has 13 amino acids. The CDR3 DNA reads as TGTGCCAGCAGCCCAGGGGAGAACACTGAAGCTTTCTTT. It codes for CASSPGENTEAFF. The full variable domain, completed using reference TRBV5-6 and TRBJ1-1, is DAGVTQSPTHLIKTRGQQVTLRCSPKSGHDTVSWYQQALGQGPQFIFQYYEEEERQRGNFPDRFSGHQFPNYSSELNVNALLLGDSALYLCASSPGENTEAFFGQGTRLTVV.

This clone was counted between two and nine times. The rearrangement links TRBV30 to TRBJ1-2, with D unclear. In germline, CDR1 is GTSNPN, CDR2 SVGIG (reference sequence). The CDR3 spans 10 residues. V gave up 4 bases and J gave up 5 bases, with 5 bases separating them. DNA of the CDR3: TGTGCCTGGAACGGTTATGGCTACACCTTC. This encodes CAWNGYGYTF.

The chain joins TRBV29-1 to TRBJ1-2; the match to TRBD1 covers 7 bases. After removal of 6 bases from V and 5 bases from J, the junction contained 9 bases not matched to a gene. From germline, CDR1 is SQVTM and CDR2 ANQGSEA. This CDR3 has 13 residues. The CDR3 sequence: CSVVTGDWYGYTF. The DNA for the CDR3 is TGCAGCGTCGTTACAGGGGATTGGTATGGCTACACCTTC. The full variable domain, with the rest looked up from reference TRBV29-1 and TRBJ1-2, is SAVISQKPSRDICQRGTSLTIQCQVDSQVTMMFWYRQQPGQSLTLIATANQGSEATYESGFVIDKFPISRPNLTFSTLTVSNMSPEDSSIYLCSVVTGDWYGYTFGSGTRLTVV.

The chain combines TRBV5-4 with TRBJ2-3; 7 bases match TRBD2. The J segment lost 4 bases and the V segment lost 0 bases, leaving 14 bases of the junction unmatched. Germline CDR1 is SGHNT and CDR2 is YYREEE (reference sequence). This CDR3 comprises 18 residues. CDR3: CASSLAPKAGTGADTQYF. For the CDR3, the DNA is TGTGCCAGCAGCTTGGCCCCCAAAGCGGGAACAGGCGCAGATACGCAGTATTTT.

The CDR3 bases are TGTGCCAGCAGCTTAAACGGGCGGGAGTACAATGAGCAGTTCTTC. It encodes CASSLNGREYNEQFF. The V gene is TRBV7-2, the J gene TRBJ2-1, with 7 bases aligning to TRBD2. The germline CDR1 and CDR2 sequences are SGHTA and FQGNSA. J lost 4 bases, V lost 2 bases, and 5 bases had no gene match. The CDR3 totals 15 residues.

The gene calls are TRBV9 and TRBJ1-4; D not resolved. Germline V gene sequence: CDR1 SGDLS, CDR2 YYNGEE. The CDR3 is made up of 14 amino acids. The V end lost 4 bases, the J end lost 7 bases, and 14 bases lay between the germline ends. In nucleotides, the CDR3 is TGTGCCAGCAGCACCCAGTCCACGGGTGAAAAACTGTTTTTT. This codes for CASSTQSTGEKLFF.

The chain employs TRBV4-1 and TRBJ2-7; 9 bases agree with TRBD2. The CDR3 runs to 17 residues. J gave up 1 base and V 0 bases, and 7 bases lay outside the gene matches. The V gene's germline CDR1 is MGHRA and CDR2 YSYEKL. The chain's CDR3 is CASSQDLETSGSYEQYF. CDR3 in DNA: TGCGCCAGCAGCCAAGATCTCGAGACTAGCGGTTCCTACGAGCAGTACTTC.

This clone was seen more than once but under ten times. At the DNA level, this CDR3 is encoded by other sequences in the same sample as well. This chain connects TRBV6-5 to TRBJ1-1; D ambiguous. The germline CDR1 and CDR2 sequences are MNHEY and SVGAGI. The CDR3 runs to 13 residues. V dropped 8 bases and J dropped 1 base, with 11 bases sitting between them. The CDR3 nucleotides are TGTGCCAGCTCGGCTGGAGAGAACACTGAAGCTTTCTTT. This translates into CASSAGENTEAFF.

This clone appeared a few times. The CDR3 spells CASSGAGAPYEQYF. The CDR3 region has the DNA TGCGCCAGCAGCGGGGCGGGAGCGCCCTACGAGCAGTACTTC. This chain links TRBV5-1 with TRBJ2-7, with 7 bases matching TRBD2. Trimming took 4 bases from V and 2 from J; bases not matched to a gene: 6. The germline V gene has CDR1 SGHRS and CDR2 YFSETQ. This CDR3 spans 14 amino acids. Complete variable domain (other parts from reference TRBV5-1 and TRBJ2-7): KAGVTQTPRYLIKTRGQQVTLSCSPISGHRSVSWYQQTPGQGLQFLFEYFSETQRNKGNFPGRFSGRQFSNSRSEMNVSTLELGDSALYLCASSGAGAPYEQYFGPGTRLTVT.

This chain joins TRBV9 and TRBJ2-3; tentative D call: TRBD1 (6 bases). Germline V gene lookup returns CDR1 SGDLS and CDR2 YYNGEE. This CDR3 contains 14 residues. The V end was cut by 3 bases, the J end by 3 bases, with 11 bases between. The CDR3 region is CASSAGAGTDTQYF. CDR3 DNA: TGTGCCAGCAGCGCAGGGGCAGGGACAGATACGCAGTATTTT. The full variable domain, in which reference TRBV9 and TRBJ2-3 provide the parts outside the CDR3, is DSGVTQTPKHLITATGQRVTLRCSPRSGDLSVYWYQQSLDQGLQFLIQYYNGEERAKGNILERFSAQQFPDLHSELNLSSLELGDSALYFCASSAGAGTDTQYFGPGTRLTVL.

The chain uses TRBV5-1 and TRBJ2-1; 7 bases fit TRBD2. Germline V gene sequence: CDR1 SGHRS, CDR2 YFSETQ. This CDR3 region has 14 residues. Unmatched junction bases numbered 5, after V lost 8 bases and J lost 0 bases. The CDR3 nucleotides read TGCGCCAGTTCGCGGGAGAACTCCTACAATGAGCAGTTCTTC. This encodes CASSRENSYNEQFF.

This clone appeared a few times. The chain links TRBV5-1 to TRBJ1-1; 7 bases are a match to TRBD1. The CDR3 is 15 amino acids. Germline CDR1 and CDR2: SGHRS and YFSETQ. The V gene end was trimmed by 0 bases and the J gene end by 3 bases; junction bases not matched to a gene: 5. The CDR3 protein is CASSLVLGQYTEAFF. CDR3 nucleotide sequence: TGCGCCAGCAGCTTGGTCTTGGGACAGTACACTGAAGCTTTCTTT.

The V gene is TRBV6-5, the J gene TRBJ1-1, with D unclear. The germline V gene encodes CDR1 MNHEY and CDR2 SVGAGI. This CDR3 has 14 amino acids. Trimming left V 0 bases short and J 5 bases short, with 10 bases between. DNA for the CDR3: TGTGCCAGCAGTTACTCGATGGGCAGGACTGAAGCTTTCTTT. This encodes CASSYSMGRTEAFF.

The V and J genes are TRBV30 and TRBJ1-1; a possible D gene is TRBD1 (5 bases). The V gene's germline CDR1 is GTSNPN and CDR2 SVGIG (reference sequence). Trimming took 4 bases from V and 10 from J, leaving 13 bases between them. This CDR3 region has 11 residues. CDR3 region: CAWNTGPGAFF. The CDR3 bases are TGTGCCTGGAATACAGGTCCTGGAGCTTTCTTT.

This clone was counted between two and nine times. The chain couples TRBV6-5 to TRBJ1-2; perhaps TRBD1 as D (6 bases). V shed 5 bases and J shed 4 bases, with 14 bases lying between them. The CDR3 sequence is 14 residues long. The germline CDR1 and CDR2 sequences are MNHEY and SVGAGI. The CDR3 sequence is CASSERGASYGYTF. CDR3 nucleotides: TGTGCCAGCAGTGAGCGGGGGGCCAGCTATGGCTACACCTTC.

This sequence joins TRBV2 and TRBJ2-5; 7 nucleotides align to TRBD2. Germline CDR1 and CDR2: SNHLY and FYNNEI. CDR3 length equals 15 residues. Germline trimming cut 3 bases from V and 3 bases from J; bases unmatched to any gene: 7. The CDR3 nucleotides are TGTGCCAGCAGTGAGGGGTCTCTAGCGGAAGAGACCCAGTACTTC. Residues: CASSEGSLAEETQYF.

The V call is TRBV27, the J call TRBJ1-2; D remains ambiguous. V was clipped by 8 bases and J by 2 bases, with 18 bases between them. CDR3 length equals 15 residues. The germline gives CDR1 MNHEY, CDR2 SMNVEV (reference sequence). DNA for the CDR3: TGTGCCAGCTCTTCGGACTGGCCTGGGAACTATGGCTACACCTTC. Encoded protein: CASSSDWPGNYGYTF.

The CDR3 DNA is TGTGCCACCAGCAGACCCTTGGGGTCCCGGGGCTACAATGAGCAGTTCTTC. Its protein product is CATSRPLGSRGYNEQFF. The chain combines TRBV15 with TRBJ2-1; a possible D gene is TRBD2 (5 bases). This CDR3 has 17 residues. V was pared by 2 bases and J by 3 bases, with 17 bases between. CDR1 is LNHNV and CDR2 is YYDKDF in the germline V gene (reference sequence). Full variable domain (remainder filled in from reference TRBV15 and TRBJ2-1): DAMVIQNPRYQVTQFGKPVTLSCSQTLNHNVMYWYQQKSSQAPKLLFHYYDKDFNNEADTPDNFQSRRPNTSFCFLDIRSPGLGDTAMYLCATSRPLGSRGYNEQFFGPGTRLTVL.

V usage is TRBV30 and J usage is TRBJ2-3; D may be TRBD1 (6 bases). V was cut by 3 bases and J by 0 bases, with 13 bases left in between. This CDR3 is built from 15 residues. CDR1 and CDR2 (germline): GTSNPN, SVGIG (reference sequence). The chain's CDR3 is CAWSRTVTSTDTQYF. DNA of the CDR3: TGTGCCTGGAGCCGGACAGTTACTAGCACAGATACGCAGTATTTT.